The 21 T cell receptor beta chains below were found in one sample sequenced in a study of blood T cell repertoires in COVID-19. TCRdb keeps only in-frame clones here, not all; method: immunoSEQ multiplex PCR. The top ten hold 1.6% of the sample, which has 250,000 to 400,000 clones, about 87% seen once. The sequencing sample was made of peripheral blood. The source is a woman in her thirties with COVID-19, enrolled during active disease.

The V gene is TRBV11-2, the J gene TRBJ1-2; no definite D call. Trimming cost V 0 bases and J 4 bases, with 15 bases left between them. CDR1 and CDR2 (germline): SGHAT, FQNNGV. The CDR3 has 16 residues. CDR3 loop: CASSLDPAGPTYGYTF. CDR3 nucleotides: TGTGCCAGCAGCTTAGATCCTGCAGGTCCCACCTATGGCTACACCTTC.

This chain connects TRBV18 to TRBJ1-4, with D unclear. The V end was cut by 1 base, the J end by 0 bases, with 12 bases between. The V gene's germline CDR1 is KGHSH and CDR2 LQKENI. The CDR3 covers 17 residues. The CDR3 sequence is CASSPRGLKATNEKLFF. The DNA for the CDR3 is TGTGCCAGCTCACCACGAGGATTGAAGGCAACTAATGAAAAACTGTTTTTT.

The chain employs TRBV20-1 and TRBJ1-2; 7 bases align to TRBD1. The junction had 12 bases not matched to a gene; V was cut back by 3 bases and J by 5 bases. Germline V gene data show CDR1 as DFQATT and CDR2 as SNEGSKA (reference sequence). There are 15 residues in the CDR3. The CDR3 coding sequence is TGCAGTGCTAGTCGCGTGGAGACAGGGAAATATGGCTACACCTTC. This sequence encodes CSASRVETGKYGYTF.

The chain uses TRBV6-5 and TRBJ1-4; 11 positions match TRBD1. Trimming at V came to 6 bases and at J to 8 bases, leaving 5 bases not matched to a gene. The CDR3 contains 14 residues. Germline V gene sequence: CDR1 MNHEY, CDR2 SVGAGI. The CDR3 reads CASRDRGRGEKLFF. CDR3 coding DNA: TGTGCCAGCAGGGACAGGGGGCGCGGGGAAAAACTGTTTTTT.

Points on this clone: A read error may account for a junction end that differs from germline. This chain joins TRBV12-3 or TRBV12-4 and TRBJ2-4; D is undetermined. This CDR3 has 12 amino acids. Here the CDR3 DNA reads TGTGCCAGCAGTTTAGATGGAGTAGGTGCGGACTTC. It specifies CASSLDGVGADF.

The CDR3 DNA is TGTGCCATCAGTGATTATTACGGCAATGAGCAGTTCTTC. Amino acids: CAISDYYGNEQFF. The chain uses TRBV10-3 and TRBJ2-1; D gene ambiguous. CDR1 and CDR2 from the germline V gene are ENHRY and SYGVKD. V lost 3 bases, J lost 6 bases, and 9 bases lay in between. The length of the CDR3 is 13 residues.

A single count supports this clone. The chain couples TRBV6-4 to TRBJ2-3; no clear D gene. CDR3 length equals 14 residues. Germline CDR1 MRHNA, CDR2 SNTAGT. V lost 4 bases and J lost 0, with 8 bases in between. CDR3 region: CASSGDTSTDTQYF. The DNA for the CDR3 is TGTGCCAGCAGTGGAGACACGAGCACAGATACGCAGTATTTT.

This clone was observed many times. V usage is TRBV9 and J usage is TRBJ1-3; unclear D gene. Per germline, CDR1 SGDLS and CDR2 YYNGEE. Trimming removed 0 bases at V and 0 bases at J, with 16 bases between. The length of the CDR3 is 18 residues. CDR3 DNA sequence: TGTGCCAGCAGCGTAGATACCCCAGACTATGACTCTGGAAACACCATATATTTT. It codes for CASSVDTPDYDSGNTIYF. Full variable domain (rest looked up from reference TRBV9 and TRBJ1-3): DSGVTQTPKHLITATGQRVTLRCSPRSGDLSVYWYQQSLDQGLQFLIQYYNGEERAKGNILERFSAQQFPDLHSELNLSSLELGDSALYFCASSVDTPDYDSGNTIYFGEGSWLTVV.

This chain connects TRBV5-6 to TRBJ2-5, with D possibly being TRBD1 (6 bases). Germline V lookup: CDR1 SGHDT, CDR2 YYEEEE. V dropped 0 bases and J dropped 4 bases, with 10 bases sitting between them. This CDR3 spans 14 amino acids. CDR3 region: CASSLGQGIETQYF. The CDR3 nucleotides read TGTGCCAGCAGCTTGGGGCAGGGGATAGAGACCCAGTACTTC.

CDR3 sequence (DNA): TGTGCCAGCACCCCAACTACCACAGATACGCAGTATTTT. Translating gives CASTPTTTDTQYF. This chain uses TRBV16 with TRBJ2-3; no clear D gene. CDR3 length: 13 residues. V was shortened by 7 bases and J by 2 bases, with 10 bases between the two germline ends. Germline CDR1 KGHSY, CDR2 FQNENV.

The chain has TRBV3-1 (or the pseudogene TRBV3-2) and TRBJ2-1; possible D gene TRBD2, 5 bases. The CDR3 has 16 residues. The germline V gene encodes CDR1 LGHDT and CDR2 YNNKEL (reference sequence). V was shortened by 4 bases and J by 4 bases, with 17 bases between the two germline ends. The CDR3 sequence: CASSLTSGILYNEQFF. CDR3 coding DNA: TGTGCCAGCAGCCTAACCTCCGGGATACTATACAATGAGCAGTTCTTC.

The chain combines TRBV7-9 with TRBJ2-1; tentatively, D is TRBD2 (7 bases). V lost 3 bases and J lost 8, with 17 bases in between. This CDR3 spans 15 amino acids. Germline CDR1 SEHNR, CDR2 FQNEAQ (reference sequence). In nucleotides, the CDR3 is TGTGCCAGCAGCTTGGGCGGGGGCGCGCGGGATGAGCAGTTCTTC. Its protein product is CASSLGGGARDEQFF.

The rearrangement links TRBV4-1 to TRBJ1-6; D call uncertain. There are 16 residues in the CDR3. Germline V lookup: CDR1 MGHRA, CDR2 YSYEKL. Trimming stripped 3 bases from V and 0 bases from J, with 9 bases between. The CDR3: CASSQIESSYNSPLHF. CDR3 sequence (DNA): TGCGCCAGCAGCCAGATAGAGAGCTCCTATAATTCACCCCTCCACTTT.

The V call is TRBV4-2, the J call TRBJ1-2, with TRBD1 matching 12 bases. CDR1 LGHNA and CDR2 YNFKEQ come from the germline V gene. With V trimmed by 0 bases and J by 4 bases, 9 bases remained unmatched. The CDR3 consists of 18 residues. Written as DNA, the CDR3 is TGTGCCAGCAGCCAAGAATTCCGGGACAGGGGGCGCGGCTATGGCTACACCTTC. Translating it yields CASSQEFRDRGRGYGYTF.

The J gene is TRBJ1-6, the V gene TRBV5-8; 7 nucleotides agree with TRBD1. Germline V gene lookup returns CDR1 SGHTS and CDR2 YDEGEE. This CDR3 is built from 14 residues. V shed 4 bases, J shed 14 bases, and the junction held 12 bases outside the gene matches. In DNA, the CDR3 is TGTGCCAGCAGCGCCCGAAACAGGGGAATAACCCTCCACTTT. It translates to CASSARNRGITLHF.

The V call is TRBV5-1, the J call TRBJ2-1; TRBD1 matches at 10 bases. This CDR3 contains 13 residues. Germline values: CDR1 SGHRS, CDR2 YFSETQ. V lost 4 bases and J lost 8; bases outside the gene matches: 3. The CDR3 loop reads CASSPGTGDEQFF. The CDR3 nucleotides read TGCGCCAGCAGCCCGGGGACAGGGGATGAGCAGTTCTTC. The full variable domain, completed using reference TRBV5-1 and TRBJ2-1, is KAGVTQTPRYLIKTRGQQVTLSCSPISGHRSVSWYQQTPGQGLQFLFEYFSETQRNKGNFPGRFSGRQFSNSRSEMNVSTLELGDSALYLCASSPGTGDEQFFGPGTRLTVL.

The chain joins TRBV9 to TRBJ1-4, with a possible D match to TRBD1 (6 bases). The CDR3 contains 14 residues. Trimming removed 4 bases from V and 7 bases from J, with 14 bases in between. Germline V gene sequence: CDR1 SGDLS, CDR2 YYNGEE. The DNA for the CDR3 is TGTGCCAGCAGCCCCAGGGGTTTGGGTGAAAAACTGTTTTTT. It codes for CASSPRGLGEKLFF.

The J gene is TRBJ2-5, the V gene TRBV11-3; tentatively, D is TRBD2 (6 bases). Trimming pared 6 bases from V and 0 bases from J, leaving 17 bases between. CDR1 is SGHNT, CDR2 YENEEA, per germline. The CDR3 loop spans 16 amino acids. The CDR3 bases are TGTGCCAGCAGTTCGGGGATAGCGGCCAACCAAGAGACCCAGTACTTC. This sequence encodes CASSSGIAANQETQYF.

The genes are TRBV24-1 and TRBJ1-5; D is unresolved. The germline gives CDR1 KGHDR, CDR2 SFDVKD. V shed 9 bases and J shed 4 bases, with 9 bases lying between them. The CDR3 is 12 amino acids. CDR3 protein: CATSGPNQPQHF. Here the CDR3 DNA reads TGTGCCACCTCTGGGCCTAATCAGCCCCAGCATTTT.

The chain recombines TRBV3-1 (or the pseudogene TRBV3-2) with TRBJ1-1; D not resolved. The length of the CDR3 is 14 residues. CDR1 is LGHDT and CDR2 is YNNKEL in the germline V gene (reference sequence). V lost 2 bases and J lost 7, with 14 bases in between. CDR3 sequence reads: CASSQHDIEGEAFF. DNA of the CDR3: TGTGCCAGCAGCCAACACGATATTGAGGGTGAAGCTTTCTTT.

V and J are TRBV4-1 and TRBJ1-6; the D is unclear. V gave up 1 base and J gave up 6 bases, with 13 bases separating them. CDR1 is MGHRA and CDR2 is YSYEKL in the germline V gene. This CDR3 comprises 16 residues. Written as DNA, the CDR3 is TGCGCCAGCAGCCAAGTGAGGCGGAACCTTAATTCACCCCTCCACTTT. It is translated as CASSQVRRNLNSPLHF.